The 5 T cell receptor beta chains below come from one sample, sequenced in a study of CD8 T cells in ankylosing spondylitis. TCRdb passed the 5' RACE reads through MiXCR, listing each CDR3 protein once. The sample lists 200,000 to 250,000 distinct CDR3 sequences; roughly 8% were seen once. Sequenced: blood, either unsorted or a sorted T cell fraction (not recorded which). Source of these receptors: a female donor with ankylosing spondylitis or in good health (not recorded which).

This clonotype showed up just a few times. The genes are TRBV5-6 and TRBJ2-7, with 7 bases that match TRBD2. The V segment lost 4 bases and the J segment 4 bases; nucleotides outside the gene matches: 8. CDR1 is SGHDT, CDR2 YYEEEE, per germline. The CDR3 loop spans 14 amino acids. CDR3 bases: TGTGCCAGCAGCCCTACTAGCGAACTGTACGAGCAGTACTTC. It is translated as CASSPTSELYEQYF.

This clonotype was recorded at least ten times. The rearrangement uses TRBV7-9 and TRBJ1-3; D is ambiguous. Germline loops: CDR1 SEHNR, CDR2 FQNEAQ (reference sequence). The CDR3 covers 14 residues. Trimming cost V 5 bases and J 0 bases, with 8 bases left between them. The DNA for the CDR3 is TGTGCCAGCAGCCGAGGGAGCTCTGGAAACACCATATATTTT. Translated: CASSRGSSGNTIYF.

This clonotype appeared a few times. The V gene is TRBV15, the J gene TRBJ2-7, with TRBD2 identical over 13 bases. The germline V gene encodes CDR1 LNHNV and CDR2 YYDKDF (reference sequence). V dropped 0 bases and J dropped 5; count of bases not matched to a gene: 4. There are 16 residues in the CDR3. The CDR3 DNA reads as TGTGCCACCAGCAGAGAGGTACTAGCGGGAGGGAACGAGCAGTACTTC. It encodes CATSREVLAGGNEQYF. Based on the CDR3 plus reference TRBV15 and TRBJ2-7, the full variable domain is DAMVIQNPRYQVTQFGKPVTLSCSQTLNHNVMYWYQQKSSQAPKLLFHYYDKDFNNEADTPDNFQSRRPNTSFCFLDIRSPGLGDTAMYLCATSREVLAGGNEQYFGPGTRLTVT.

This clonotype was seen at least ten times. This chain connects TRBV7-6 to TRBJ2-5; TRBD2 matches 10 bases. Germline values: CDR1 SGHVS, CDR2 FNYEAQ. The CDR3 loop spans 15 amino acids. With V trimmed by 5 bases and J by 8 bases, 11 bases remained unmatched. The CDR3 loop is CASSAWTSGLETQYF. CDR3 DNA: TGTGCCAGCAGCGCGTGGACTAGCGGTCTAGAAACCCAGTACTTC.

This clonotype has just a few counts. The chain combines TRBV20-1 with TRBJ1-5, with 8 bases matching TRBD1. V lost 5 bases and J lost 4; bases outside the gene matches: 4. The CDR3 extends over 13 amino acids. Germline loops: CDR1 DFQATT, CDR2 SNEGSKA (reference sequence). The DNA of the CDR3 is TGCAGTGCTCAGGGGGCTTGGAATCAGCCCCAGCATTTT. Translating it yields CSAQGAWNQPQHF.